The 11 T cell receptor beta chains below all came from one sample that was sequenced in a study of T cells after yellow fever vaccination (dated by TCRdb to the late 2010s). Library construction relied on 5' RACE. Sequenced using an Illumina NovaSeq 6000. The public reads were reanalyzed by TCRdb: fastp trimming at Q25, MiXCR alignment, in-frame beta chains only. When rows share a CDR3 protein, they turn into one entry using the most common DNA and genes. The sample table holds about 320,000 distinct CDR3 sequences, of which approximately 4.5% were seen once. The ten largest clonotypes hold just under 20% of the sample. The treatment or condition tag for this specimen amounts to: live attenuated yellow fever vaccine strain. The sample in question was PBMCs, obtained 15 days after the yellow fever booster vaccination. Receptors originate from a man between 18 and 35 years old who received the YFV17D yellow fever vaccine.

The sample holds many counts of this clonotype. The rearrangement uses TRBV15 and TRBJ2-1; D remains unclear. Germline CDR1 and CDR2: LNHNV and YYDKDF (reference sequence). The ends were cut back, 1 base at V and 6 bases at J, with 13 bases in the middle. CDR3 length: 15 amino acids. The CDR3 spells CATSRVSELLNEQFF. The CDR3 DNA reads TGTGCCACCAGCAGAGTGTCAGAGTTGCTCAATGAGCAGTTCTTC.

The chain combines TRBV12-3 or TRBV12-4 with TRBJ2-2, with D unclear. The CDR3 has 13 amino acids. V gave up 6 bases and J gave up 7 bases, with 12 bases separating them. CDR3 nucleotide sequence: TGTGCCAGCAGCTACCTATTCAGCGGGGAGCTGTTTTTT. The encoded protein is CASSYLFSGELFF.

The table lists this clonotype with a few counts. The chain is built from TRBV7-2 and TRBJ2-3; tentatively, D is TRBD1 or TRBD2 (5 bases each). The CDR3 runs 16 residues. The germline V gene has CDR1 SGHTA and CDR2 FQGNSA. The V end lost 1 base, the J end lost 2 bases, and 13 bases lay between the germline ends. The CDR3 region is CASSLGGSRFTDTQYF. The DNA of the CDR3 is TGTGCCAGCAGCTTAGGGGGGTCCAGGTTCACAGATACGCAGTATTTT. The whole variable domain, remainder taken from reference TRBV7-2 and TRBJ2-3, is GAGVSQSPSNKVTEKGKDVELRCDPISGHTALYWYRQSLGQGLEFLIYFQGNSAPDKSGLPSDRFSAERTGGSVSTLTIQRTQQEDSAVYLCASSLGGSRFTDTQYFGPGTRLTVL.

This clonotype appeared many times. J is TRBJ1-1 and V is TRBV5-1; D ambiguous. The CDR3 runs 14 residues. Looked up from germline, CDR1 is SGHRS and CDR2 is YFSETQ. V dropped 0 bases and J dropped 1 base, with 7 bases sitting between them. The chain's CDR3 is CASSLGPSNTEAFF. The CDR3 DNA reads TGCGCCAGCAGCTTGGGACCGTCGAACACTGAAGCTTTCTTT.

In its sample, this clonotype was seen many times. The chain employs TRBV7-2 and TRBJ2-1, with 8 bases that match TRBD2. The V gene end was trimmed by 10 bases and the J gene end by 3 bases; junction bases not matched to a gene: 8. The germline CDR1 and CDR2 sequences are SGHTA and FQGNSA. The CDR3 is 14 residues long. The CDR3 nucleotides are TGTGCCACCACGGGGGGGACTTTCTACAATGAGCAGTTCTTC. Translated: CATTGGTFYNEQFF.

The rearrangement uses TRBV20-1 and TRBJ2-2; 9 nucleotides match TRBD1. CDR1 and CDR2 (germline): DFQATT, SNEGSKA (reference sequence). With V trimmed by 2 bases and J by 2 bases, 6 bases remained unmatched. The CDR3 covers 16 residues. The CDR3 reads CSARPGQGRNTGELFF. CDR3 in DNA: TGCAGTGCTAGACCTGGACAGGGGAGAAACACCGGGGAGCTGTTTTTT.

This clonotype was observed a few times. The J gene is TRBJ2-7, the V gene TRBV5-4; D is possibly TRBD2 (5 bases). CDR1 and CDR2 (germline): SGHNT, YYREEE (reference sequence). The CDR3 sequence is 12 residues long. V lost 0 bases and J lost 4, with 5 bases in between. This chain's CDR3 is CASSLGEYEQYF. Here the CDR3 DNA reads TGTGCCAGCAGCTTGGGGGAGTACGAGCAGTACTTC.

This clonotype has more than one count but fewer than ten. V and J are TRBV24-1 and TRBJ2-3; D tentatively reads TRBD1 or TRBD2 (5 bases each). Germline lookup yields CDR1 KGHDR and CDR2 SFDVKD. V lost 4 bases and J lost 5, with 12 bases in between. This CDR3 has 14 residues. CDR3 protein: CATSEPGPRDTQYF. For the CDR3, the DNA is TGTGCCACCAGTGAGCCGGGACCCAGAGATACGCAGTATTTT.

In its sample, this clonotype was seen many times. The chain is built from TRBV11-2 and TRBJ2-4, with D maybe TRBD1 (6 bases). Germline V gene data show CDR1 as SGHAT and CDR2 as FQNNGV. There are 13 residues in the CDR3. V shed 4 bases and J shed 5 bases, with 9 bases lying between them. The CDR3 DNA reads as TGTGCCAGCAGCTCTGGGACACAAAACATTCAGTACTTC. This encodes CASSSGTQNIQYF.

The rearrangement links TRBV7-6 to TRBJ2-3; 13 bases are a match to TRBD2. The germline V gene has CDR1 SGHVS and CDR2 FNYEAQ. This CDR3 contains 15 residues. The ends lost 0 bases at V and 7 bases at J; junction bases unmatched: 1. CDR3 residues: CASSLAGTSGNTQYF. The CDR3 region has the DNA TGTGCCAGCAGCTTAGCGGGGACTAGCGGGAATACGCAGTATTTT.

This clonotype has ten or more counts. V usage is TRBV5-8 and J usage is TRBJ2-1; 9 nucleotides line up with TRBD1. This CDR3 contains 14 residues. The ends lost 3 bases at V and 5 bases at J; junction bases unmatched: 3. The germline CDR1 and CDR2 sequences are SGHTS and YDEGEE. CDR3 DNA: TGTGCCAGCAGCTCCGGGACAGGGCACAATGAGCAGTTCTTC. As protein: CASSSGTGHNEQFF. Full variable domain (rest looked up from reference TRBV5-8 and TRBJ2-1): EAGVTQSPTHLIKTRGQQATLRCSPISGHTSVYWYQQALGLGLQFLLWYDEGEERNRGNFPPRFSGRQFPNYSSELNVNALELEDSALYLCASSSGTGHNEQFFGPGTRLTVL.